This T cell receptor (beta chain) was observed in a study of regulatory T cells in long-lasting Graves disease. Study-level results: Persistent disease favored TRBV28, TRBJ1-2 and TRBJ2-5. Limited samples may have lowered accuracy.

On this clonotype: The antigen remains unidentified.

Construction of the TCR beta libraries employed iRepertoire HTBI primers in conjunction with Arm-PCR of CDR3 regions. TCRdb re-called the multiplex PCR reads through MiXCR, storing one row per CDR3 protein. The sample carries about 660,000 distinct CDR3 sequences, 25% to 35% recorded once. Described time point: persistent/refractory GD, antithyroid drugs over 5 years with positive TRAb. The authors made the TCR library using RNA they extracted from PBMCs. Looked up from germline, CDR1 is LGHDT and CDR2 is YNNKEL (reference sequence). The CDR3 loop spans 13 amino acids. Trimming took off 1 base at V and 5 bases at J, with 9 bases between the two ends.

Sequencing was performed on peripheral blood mononuclear cells (PBMCs), taken when the disease was refractory, from a patient treated with antithyroid drugs. The source is a female donor with Graves disease. This chain connects TRBV3-1 to TRBJ2-7; D is undetermined. CDR3 sequence reads: CASSQAAGNEQYF. The CDR3 nucleotides are TGTGCCAGCAGCCAAGCCGCCGGAAACGAGCAGTACTTC.